Described below is a single TCR beta chain sequence and its context. Participants were aged about 18 to 95 years, lived in 25 or so US areas, and enrolled virtually. The entry originates in a study of blood T cell repertoires in COVID-19. Study context: There were acute and convalescent COVID-19 samples, and they came from the United States, Italy and Spain.

Repertoires were generated with immunoSEQ multiplex PCR, while TCRdb's copy carries only in-frame clones and drops some. The sample contains 400,000 to 450,000 clones, 85% to 90% of which appear only once. This clonotype originated in a man aged 25 to 45 who had recovered from COVID-19. Sequencing was performed on PBMCs or T cells enriched from blood (not recorded which).

CDR3 in amino acids: CASRDTGTHEQYF. The CDR3 DNA is TGTGCCAGCAGGGATACAGGGACCCACGAGCAGTACTTC. The chain has TRBV6-5 and TRBJ2-7; D is perhaps TRBD1 (6 bases). CDR3 length: 13 residues. V was clipped by 6 bases and J by 5 bases, with 14 bases between them. Per the germline V gene, CDR1 is MNHEY and CDR2 is SVGAGI.